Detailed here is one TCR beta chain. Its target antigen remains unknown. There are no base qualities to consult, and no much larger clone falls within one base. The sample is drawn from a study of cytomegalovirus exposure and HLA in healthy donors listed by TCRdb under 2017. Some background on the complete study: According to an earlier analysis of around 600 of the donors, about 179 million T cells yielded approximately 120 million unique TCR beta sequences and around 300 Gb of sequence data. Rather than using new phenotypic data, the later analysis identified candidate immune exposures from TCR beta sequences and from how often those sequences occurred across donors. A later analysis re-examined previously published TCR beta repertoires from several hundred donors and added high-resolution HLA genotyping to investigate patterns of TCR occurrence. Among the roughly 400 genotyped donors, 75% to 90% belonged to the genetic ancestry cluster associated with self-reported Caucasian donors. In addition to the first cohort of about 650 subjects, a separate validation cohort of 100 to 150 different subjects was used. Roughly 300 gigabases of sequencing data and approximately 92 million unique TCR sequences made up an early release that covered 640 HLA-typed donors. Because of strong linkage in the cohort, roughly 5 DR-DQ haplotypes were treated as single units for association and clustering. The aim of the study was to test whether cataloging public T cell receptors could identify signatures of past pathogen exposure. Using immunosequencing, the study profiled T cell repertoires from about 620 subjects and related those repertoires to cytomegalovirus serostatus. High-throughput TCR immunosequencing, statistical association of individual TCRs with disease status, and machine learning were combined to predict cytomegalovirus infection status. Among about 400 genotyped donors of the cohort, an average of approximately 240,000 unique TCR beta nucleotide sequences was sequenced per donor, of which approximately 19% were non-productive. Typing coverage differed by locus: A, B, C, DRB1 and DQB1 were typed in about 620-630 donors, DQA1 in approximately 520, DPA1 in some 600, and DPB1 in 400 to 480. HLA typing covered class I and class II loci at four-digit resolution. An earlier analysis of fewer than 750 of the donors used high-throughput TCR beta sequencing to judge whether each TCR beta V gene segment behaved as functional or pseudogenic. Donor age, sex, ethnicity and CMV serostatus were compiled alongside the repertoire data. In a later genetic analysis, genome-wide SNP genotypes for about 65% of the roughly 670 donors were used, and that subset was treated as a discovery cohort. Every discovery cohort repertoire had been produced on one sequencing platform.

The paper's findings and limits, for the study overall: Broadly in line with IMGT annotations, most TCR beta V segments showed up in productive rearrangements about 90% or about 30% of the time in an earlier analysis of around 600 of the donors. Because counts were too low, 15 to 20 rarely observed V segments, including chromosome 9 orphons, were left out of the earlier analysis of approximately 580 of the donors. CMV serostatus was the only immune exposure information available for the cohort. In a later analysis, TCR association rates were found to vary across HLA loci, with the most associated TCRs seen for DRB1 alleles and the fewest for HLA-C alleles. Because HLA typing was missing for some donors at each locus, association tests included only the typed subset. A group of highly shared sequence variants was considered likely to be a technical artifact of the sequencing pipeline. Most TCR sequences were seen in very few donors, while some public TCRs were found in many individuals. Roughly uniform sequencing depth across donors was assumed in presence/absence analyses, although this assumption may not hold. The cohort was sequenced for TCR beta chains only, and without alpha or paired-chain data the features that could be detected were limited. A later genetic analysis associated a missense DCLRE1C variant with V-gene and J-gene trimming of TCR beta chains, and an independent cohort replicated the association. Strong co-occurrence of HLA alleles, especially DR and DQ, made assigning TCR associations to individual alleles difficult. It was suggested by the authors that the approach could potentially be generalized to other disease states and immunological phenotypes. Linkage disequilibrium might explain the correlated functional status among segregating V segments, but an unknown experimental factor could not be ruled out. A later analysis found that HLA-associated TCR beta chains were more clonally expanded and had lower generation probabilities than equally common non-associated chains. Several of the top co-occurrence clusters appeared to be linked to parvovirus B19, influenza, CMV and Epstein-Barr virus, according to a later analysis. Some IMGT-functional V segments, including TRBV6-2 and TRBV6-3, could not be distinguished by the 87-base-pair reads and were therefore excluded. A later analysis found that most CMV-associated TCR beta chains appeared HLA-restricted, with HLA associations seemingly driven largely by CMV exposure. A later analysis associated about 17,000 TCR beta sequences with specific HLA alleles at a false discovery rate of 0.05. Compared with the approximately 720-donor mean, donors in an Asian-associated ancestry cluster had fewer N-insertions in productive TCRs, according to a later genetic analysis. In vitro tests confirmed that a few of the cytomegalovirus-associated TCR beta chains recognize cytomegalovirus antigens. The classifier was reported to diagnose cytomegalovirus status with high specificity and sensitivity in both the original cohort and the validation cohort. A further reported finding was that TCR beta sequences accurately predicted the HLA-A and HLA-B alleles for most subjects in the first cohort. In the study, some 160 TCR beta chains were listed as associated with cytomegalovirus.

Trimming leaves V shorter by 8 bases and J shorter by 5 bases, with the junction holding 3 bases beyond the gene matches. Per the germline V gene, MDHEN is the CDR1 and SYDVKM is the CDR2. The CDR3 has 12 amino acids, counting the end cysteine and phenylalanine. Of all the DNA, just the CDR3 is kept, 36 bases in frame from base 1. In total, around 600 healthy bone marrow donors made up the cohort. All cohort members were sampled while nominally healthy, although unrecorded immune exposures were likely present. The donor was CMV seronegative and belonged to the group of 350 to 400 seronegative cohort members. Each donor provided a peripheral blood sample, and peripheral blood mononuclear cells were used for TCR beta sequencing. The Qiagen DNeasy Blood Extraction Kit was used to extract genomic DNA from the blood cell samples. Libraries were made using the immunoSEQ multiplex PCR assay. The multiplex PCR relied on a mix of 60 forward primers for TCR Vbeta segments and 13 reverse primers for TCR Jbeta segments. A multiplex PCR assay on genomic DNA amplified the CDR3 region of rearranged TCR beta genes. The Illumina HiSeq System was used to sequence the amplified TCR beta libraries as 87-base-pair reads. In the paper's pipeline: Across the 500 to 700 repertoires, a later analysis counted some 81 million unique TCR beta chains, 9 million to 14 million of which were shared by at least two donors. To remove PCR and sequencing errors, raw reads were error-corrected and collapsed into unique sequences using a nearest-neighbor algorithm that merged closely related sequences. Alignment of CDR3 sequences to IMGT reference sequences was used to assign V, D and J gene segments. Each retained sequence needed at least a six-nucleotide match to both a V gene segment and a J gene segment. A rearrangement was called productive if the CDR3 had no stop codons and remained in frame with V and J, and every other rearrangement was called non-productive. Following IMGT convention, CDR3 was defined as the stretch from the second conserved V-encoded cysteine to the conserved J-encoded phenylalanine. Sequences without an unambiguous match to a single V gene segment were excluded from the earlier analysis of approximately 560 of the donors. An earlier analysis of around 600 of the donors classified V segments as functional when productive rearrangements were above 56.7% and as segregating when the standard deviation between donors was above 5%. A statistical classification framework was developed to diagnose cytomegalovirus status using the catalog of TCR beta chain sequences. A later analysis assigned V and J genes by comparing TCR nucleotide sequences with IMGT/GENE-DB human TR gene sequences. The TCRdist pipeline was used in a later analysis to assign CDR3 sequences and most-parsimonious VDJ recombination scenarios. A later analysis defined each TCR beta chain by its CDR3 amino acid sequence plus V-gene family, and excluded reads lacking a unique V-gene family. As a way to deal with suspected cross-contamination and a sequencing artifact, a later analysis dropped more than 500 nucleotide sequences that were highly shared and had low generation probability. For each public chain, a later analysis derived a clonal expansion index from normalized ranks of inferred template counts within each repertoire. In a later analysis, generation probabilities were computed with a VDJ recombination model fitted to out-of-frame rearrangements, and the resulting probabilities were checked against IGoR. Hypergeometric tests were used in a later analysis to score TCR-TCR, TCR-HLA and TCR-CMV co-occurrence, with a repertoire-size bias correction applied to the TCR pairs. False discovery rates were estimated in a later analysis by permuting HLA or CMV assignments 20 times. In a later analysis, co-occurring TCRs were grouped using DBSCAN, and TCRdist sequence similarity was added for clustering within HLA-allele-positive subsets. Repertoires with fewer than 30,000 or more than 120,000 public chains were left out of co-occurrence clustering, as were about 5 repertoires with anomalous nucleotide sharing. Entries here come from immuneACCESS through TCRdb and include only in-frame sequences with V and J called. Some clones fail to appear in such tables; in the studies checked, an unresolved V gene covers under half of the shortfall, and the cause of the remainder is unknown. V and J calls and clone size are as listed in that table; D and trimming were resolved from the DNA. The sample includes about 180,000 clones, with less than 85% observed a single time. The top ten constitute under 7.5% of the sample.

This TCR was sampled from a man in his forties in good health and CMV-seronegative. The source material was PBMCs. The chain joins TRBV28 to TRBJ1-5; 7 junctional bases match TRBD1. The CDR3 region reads CASLQGDQPQHF. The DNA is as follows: TGTGCCAGCCTCCAGGGGGATCAGCCCCAGCATTTT.